The present T cell receptor (beta chain) was sequenced within a study of graft-versus-host responses after intestinal transplantation. Within the sample, this clone is medium-sized. Assay used: immunoSEQ multiplex PCR; TCRdb lists only in-frame clones, some missing. The data contain some 7,000 clones, around 30% of them singletons. The authors plated approximately 200,000 CFSE-labeled responder cells with approximately 200,000 irradiated, violet-dye-labeled stimulator cells. Germline-derived CDR1 and CDR2 are SGDLS and YYNGEE. The V and J ends lost 0 bases and 5 bases respectively, with 11 bases between them. CDR3 length equals 14 residues.

The sample here was alloreactive CD4+ T cells from a mixed lymphocyte reaction culture, taken before transplantation. The subset denotes: CFSE-low proliferating T cells sorted from roughly 6-day pre-transplant mixed lymphocyte reaction (GvH or HvG direction). The receptor was derived from a human patient who was an organ donor for intestinal transplantation. This chain uses TRBV9 with TRBJ2-5; unclear D gene. The CDR3 region is CASSVGPLRETQYF. The CDR3 DNA reads as TGTGCCAGCAGCGTAGGACCCCTGAGGGAGACCCAGTACTTC. The full variable domain, rest sourced from reference TRBV9 and TRBJ2-5, is DSGVTQTPKHLITATGQRVTLRCSPRSGDLSVYWYQQSLDQGLQFLIQYYNGEERAKGNILERFSAQQFPDLHSELNLSSLELGDSALYFCASSVGPLRETQYFGPGTRLLVL.